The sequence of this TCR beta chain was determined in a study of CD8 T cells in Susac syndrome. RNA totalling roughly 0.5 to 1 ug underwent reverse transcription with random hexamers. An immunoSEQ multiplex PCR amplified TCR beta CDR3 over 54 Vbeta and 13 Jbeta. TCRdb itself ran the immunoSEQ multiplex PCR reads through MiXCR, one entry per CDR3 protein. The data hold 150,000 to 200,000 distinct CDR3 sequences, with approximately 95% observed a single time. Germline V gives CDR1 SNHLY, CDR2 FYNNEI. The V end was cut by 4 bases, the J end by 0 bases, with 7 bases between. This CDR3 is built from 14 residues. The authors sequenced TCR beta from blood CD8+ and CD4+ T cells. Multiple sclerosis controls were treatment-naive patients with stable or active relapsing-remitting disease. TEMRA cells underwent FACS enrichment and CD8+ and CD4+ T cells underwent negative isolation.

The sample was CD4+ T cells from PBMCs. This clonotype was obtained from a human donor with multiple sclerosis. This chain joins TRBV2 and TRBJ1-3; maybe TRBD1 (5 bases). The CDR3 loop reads CASSAQGSGNTIYF. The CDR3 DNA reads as TGTGCCAGCAGTGCCCAGGGCTCTGGAAACACCATATATTTT.